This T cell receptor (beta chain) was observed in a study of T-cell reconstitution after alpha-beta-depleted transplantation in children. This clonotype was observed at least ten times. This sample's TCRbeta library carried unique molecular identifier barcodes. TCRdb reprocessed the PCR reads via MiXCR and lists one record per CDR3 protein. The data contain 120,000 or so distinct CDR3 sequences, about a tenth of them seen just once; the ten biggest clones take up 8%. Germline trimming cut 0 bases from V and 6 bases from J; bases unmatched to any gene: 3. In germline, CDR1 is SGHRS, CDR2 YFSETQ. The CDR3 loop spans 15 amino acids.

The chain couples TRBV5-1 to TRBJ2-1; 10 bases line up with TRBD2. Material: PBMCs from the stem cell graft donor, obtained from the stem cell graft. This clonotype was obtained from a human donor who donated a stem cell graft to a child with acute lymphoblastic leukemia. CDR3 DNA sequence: TGCGCCAGCAGCTTGGGACTAGCGGGTCCCAATGAGCAGTTCTTC. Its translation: CASSLGLAGPNEQFF.